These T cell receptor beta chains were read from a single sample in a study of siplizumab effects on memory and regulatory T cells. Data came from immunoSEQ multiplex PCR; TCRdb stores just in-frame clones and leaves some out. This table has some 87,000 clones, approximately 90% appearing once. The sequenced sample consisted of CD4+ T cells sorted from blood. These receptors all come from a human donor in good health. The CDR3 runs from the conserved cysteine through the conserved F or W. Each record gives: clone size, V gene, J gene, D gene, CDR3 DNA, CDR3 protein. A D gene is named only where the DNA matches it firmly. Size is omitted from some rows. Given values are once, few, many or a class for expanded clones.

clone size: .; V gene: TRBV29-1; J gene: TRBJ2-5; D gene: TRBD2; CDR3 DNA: TGCAGCGTTGACCGGACTAGCGGGTTTAAGACCCAGTACTTC; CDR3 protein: CSVDRTSGFKTQYF
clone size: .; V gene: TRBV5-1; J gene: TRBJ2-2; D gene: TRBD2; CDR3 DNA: TGCGCCAGCAGCCGAGGGACTAGCGGGGCACCCGGGGAGCTGTTTTTT; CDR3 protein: CASSRGTSGAPGELFF
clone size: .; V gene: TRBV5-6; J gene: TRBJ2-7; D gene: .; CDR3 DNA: TGTGCCAGCAGCTTGACCTCCTACGAGCAGTACTTC; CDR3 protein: CASSLTSYEQYF
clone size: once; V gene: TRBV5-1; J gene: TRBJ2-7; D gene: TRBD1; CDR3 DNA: TGCGCCAGCAGCCGAATGACAGGGGGATCCTACGAGCAGTACTTC; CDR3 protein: CASSRMTGGSYEQYF
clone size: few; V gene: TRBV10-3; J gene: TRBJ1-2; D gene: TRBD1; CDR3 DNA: TGTGCCATCAGGGCGGAGGGGGCGCCTGGCTACACCTTC; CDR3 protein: CAIRAEGAPGYTF
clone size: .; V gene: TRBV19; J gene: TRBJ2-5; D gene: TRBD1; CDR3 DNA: TGTGCCAGTAGGGCAGGGGGTCGGGAGACCCAGTACTTC; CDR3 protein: CASRAGGRETQYF
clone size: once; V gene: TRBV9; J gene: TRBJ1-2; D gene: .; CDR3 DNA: TGTGCCAGCAGCGTAGATGGCAGCCCAGGAAGATATGGCTACACCTTC; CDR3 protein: CASSVDGSPGRYGYTF
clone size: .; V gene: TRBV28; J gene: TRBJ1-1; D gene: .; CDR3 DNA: TGTGCCAGCAGTTTATCACACGGTGAAGCTTTCTTT; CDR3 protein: CASSLSHGEAFF
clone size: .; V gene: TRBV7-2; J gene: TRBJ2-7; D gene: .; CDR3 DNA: TGTGCCAGCAGCTTAGAGTTAGTTTCCTCCTACGAGCAGTACTTC; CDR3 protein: CASSLELVSSYEQYF
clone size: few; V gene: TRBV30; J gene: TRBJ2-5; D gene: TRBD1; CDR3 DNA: TGTGCCTGGAGTGAAAGGACAGGGACGGGGGAGACCCAGTACTTC; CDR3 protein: CAWSERTGTGETQYF
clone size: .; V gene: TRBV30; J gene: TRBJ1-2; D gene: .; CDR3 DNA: TGTGCCTGGAGTCAAGTAAACTATGGCTACACCTTC; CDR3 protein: CAWSQVNYGYTF
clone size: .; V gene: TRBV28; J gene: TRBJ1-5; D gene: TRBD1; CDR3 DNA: TGTGCCAGCACAATTGACAGGGGGGGTTATAGCAATCAGCCCCAGCATTTT; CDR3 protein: CASTIDRGGYSNQPQHF
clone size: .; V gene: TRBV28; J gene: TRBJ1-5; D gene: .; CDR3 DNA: TGTGCCAGCAGTTTATCTGGGTTGCGGAATCAGCCCCAGCATTTT; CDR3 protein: CASSLSGLRNQPQHF
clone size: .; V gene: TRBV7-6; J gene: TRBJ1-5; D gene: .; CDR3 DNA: TGTGCCAGCAGCTTGGGTGGAGGGGCCAATCAGCCCCAGCATTTT; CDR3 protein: CASSLGGGANQPQHF
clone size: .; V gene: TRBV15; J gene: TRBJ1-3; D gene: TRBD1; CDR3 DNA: TGTGCCACCAGCAGTAACAGGGGGCCGACTGGAAACACCATATATTTT; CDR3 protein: CATSSNRGPTGNTIYF
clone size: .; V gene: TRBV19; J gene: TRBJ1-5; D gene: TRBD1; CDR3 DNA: TGTGCCAGTAGACCCGGGCGGGGGACAGGGAATCAGCCCCAGCATTTT; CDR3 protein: CASRPGRGTGNQPQHF
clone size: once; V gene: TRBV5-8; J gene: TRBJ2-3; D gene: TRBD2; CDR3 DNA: TGTGCCAGCAGCCCAACTGGCCTAGCGGACACAGATACGCAGTATTTT; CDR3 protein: CASSPTGLADTDTQYF
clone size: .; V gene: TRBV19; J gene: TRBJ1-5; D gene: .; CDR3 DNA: TGTGCCAGTAGTCTCAGGACAGAACCAAATCAGCCCCAGCATTTT; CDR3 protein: CASSLRTEPNQPQHF
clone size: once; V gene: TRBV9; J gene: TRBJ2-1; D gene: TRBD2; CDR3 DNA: TGTGCCAGCAGCGTAAAGACTAGCGGGAGTAATGAGCAGTTCTTC; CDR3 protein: CASSVKTSGSNEQFF
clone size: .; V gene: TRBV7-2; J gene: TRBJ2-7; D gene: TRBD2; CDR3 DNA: TGTGCCAGCAGCTTCGGACTAGCGGGAGTCGGCGAGCAGTACTTC; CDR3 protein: CASSFGLAGVGEQYF
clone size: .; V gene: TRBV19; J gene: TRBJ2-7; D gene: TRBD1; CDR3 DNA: TGTGCCAGTAGTATCCGGCAGGGGGTTTACGAGCAGTACTTC; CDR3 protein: CASSIRQGVYEQYF
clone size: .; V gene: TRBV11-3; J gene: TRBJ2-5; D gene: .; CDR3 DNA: TGTGCCAGCAGCCCCCAGGGACTGATCCAAGAGACCCAGTACTTC; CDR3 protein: CASSPQGLIQETQYF
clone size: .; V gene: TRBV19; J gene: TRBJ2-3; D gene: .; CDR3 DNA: TGTGCCAGTAGTACGGCACTCAGCACAGATACGCAGTATTTT; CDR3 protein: CASSTALSTDTQYF
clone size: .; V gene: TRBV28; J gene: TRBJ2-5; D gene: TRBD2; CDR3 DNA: TGTGCCAGCAGTTTGGTCGGGGGGGAGACCCAGTACTTC; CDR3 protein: CASSLVGGETQYF
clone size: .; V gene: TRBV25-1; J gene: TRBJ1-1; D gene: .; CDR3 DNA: TGTGCCAGCAGTGAATATATTGGGGGGACCACTGGGGCTTTCTTT; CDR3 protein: CASSEYIGGTTGAFF
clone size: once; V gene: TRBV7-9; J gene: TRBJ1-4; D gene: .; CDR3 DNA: TGTGCCAGCAGCCCCCGGGGACCTCGTAGTGAAAAACTGTTTTTT; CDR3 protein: CASSPRGPRSEKLFF
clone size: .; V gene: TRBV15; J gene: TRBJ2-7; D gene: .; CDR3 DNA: TGTGCCACCAGCAGGGTCCAGGCTTACGAGCAGTACTTC; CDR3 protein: CATSRVQAYEQYF
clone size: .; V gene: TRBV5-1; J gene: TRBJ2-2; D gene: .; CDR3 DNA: TGCGCCAGCAGCTTGAGCGCTTCCCACACCGGGGAGCTGTTTTTT; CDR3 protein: CASSLSASHTGELFF
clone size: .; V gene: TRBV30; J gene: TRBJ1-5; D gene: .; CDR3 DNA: TGTGCCTGGAACAGAGATAGCAATCAGCCCCAGCATTTT; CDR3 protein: CAWNRDSNQPQHF
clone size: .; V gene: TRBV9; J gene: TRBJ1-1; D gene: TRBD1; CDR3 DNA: TGTGCCAGCAGCGTAGGTGTACAGGGGGCGACTCAGAACACTGAAGCTTTCTTT; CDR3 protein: CASSVGVQGATQNTEAFF
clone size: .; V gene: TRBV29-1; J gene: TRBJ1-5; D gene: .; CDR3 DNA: TGCAGCGTTGGCGACAGATTTAGCAATCAGCCCCAGCATTTT; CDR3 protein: CSVGDRFSNQPQHF
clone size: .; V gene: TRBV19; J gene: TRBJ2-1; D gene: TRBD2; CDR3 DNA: TGTGCCAGTAGTATTGGTAGCGGGAGGGATCCCAATGAGCAGTTCTTC; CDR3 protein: CASSIGSGRDPNEQFF
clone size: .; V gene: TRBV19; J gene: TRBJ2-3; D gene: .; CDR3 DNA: TGTGCCAGTAGTGCCGGGCGCGGGTATACGCAGTATTTT; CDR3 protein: CASSAGRGYTQYF
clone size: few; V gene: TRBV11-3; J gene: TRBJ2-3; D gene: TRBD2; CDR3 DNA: TGTGCCAGCAGCTTAGGGACTAGTCCTACGCAGTATTTT; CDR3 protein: CASSLGTSPTQYF